This T cell receptor beta chain originates from a study of tumor-infiltrating lymphocytes in localized non-small cell lung cancer. Study results and caveats: No link was found between tumor T-cell fraction and recurrence-free survival.

This clone has a single count. Its antigen is unidentified. Germline V gene sequence: CDR1 MNHNS, CDR2 SASEGT. The CDR3 has 16 amino acids. Trimming removed 2 bases at V and 4 bases at J, with 17 bases between. Data came from immunoSEQ multiplex PCR; TCRdb stores just in-frame clones and leaves some out. Among some 9,500 clones listed, 60% to 75% were seen once. The receptor was isolated from a human donor with non-small cell lung cancer. Sequenced: lung tumor tissue. V usage is TRBV6-1 and J usage is TRBJ1-1; D unclear. The DNA of the CDR3 is TGTGCCAGCAGTGAATGGAGGGTAGCAGGTTTCACTGAAGCTTTCTTT. Translating it yields CASSEWRVAGFTEAFF.